These 28 T cell receptor beta chains originate from one sample sequenced in a study of follicular helper T cells after annual influenza vaccination. Time point denoted: 2015-2016 season, pre-vaccination. Method: immunoSEQ multiplex PCR; TCRdb's copy keeps in-frame clones and lacks some. The sample consists of around 2,400 clones, roughly four fifths of them appearing once. The source material was CXCR5+ CD38- circulating T follicular helper cells from blood, sampled on the day of influenza vaccination. Subset meaning: circulating Tfh, non-naive CD4+CXCR5+PD-1+ (ICOS+CD38+ or ICOS-CD38-). The receptors were sampled from an adult who received the influenza vaccine.

This rearrangement joins TRBV6-1 to TRBJ2-7, with unresolved D. This CDR3 region has 13 residues. In germline, CDR1 is MNHNS, CDR2 SASEGT. The ends were cut back, 10 bases at V and 3 bases at J, with 16 bases in the middle. The CDR3 DNA reads TGTGCCACCCAACGGGCGTTTGGCTACGAGCAGTACTTC. Its protein is CATQRAFGYEQYF.

The genes are TRBV11-1 and TRBJ2-7; D gene uncertain. Looked up from germline, CDR1 is SGHAT and CDR2 is FQDESV (reference sequence). The CDR3 totals 13 residues. Trimming removed 5 bases from V and 8 bases from J, with 16 bases in between. The DNA for the CDR3 is TGTGCCAGCAGCCCCAAGGCCACCCACCAGCAGTACTTC. Its protein product is CASSPKATHQQYF.

The gene calls are TRBV7-2 and TRBJ2-2; D ambiguous. CDR3 length: 17 amino acids. V lost 1 base and J 6 bases, leaving 18 bases between the germline ends. From germline, CDR1 is SGHTA and CDR2 FQGNSA. The CDR3: CASSLGPPRFGSGELFF. The CDR3 DNA reads as TGTGCCAGCAGCTTAGGGCCCCCTCGATTCGGATCCGGGGAGCTGTTTTTT.

J is TRBJ2-4 and V is TRBV4-1; TRBD1 aligns across 7 bases. The V and J ends lost 4 bases and 2 bases, in that order; junction bases with no gene match: 5. Germline values: CDR1 MGHRA, CDR2 YSYEKL. The CDR3 contains 15 residues. DNA of the CDR3: TGCGCCAGCAGCCCCGGGACAGTTACCAAAAACATTCAGTACTTC. Its protein product is CASSPGTVTKNIQYF.

The chain couples TRBV7-9 to TRBJ1-1; D not resolved. Per the germline V gene, CDR1 is SEHNR and CDR2 is FQNEAQ (reference sequence). CDR3 size: 15 residues. The V end lost 0 bases, the J end lost 1 base, and 9 bases lay between the germline ends. CDR3 loop: CASSLAGAGNTEAFF. The CDR3 DNA sequence: TGTGCCAGCAGCTTAGCTGGAGCGGGGAACACTGAAGCTTTCTTT.

V gene TRBV19 combines with J gene TRBJ2-7; D gene uncertain. The ends were cut back, 4 bases at V and 0 bases at J, with 13 bases in the middle. This CDR3 region has 15 residues. The germline gives CDR1 LNHDA, CDR2 SQIVND (reference sequence). CDR3 sequence (DNA): TGTGCCAGTAGTACCTATGCGGAGAGCTCCTACGAGCAGTACTTC. Translating gives CASSTYAESSYEQYF.

In DNA form, the CDR3 reads TGTGCCAGCTCCGGAGGAGGCAGGGGCCCGTTAGGCTACACCTTC. This codes for CASSGGGRGPLGYTF. The chain couples TRBV7-8 to TRBJ1-2, with D perhaps TRBD1 (6 bases). CDR1 is SGHVS and CDR2 is FQNEAQ in the germline V gene. The CDR3 runs to 15 residues. Deletions cut 8 bases from V and 8 bases from J, with 24 bases between.

About this clone itself: Other nucleotide sequences in the sample specify the same CDR3. The J gene is TRBJ2-1, the V gene TRBV7-2; no definite D call. The CDR3 contains 14 residues. Trimming removed 1 base at V and 4 bases at J, with 8 bases between. Germline V gene sequence: CDR1 SGHTA, CDR2 FQGNSA. The CDR3 sequence: CASSLVGTYNEQFF. The CDR3 bases are TGTGCCAGCAGCTTAGTTGGAACGTACAATGAGCAGTTCTTC.

The sample holds one count of this clone. J is TRBJ2-1 and V is TRBV10-3, with a possible D match to TRBD1 (5 bases). Germline lookup yields CDR1 ENHRY and CDR2 SYGVKD. The V end was cut by 3 bases, the J end by 10 bases, with 10 bases between. This CDR3 contains 12 residues. CDR3 sequence: CAISDRTPEQFF. The CDR3 DNA follows: TGTGCCATCAGTGACCGGACACCCGAGCAGTTCTTC.

This clone occurred a few times. This chain links TRBV6-1 with TRBJ1-2; possible D gene TRBD1, 5 bases. The CDR3 is 13 residues long. Germline values: CDR1 MNHNS, CDR2 SASEGT. The germline V and J ends were trimmed by 4 bases and 6 bases, with 12 bases remaining between them. CDR3 residues: CASSGQLMDGYTF. DNA of the CDR3: TGTGCCAGCAGTGGACAGCTGATGGATGGCTACACCTTC.

V usage is TRBV6-5 and J usage is TRBJ2-5; D assignment may be TRBD1 or TRBD2 (6 bases each). V shed 2 bases and J shed 5 bases, with 15 bases lying between them. Germline V gene sequence: CDR1 MNHEY, CDR2 SVGAGI. The CDR3 spans 15 residues. The CDR3 DNA sequence: TGTGCCAGCAGTTACGGGGGGCAGGGTTGGGAGACCCAGTACTTC. Residues: CASSYGGQGWETQYF.

This chain joins TRBV5-4 and TRBJ2-1, with 9 bases lining up with TRBD1. V lost 3 bases, J lost 4 bases, and 8 bases stayed unmatched. Germline V CDR1 and CDR2: SGHNT, YYREEE (reference sequence). The CDR3 extends over 16 amino acids. The DNA of the CDR3 is TGTGCCAGCAGCTCCAACAGGGGGCGCAAATACAATGAGCAGTTCTTC. This sequence encodes CASSSNRGRKYNEQFF.

CDR3 DNA sequence: TGTGCCAGCAGTGAGTCCCACAGGGGCCCCAATCCTGTCCTGACTTTC. Protein sequence: CASSESHRGPNPVLTF. V gene TRBV6-1 combines with J gene TRBJ2-6, with 7 bases fitting TRBD1. The J segment lost 13 bases and the V segment lost 3 bases, leaving 15 bases of the junction unmatched. Germline lookup yields CDR1 MNHNS and CDR2 SASEGT. This CDR3 comprises 16 residues.

The chain joins TRBV5-1 to TRBJ2-5; D is tentatively TRBD1 or TRBD2 (6 bases each). Germline lookup yields CDR1 SGHRS and CDR2 YFSETQ. The CDR3 extends over 13 amino acids. V dropped 0 bases and J dropped 4 bases, with 7 bases sitting between them. The DNA for the CDR3 is TGCGCCAGCAGCTTGGGGGGGGCAGAGACCCAGTACTTC. Protein: CASSLGGAETQYF.

The chain employs TRBV7-2 and TRBJ2-3; possible D gene TRBD2, 5 bases. The ends were cut back, 3 bases at V and 5 bases at J, with 9 bases in the middle. There are 13 residues in the CDR3. Germline-derived CDR1 and CDR2 are SGHTA and FQGNSA. The CDR3: CASSFRRGDTQYF. The CDR3 DNA sequence: TGTGCCAGCAGCTTCAGACGGGGAGATACGCAGTATTTT. Together with reference TRBV7-2 and TRBJ2-3, the CDR3 gives the full variable domain: GAGVSQSPSNKVTEKGKDVELRCDPISGHTALYWYRQSLGQGLEFLIYFQGNSAPDKSGLPSDRFSAERTGGSVSTLTIQRTQQEDSAVYLCASSFRRGDTQYFGPGTRLTVL.

The CDR3 region is CAWSMTRGNYGYTF. CDR3 nucleotides: TGTGCCTGGAGTATGACTCGGGGGAACTATGGCTACACCTTC. The genes are TRBV30 and TRBJ1-2; tentative D call: TRBD1 (5 bases). The CDR3 consists of 14 residues. V shed 2 bases and J shed 2 bases, with 12 bases lying between them. CDR1 is GTSNPN, CDR2 SVGIG, per germline (reference sequence). The variable domain in full, with the rest retrieved from reference TRBV30 and TRBJ1-2, is SQTIHQWPATLVQPVGSPLSLECTVEGTSNPNLYWYRQAAGRGLQLLFYSVGIGQISSEVPQNLSASRPQDRQFILSSKKLLLSDSGFYLCAWSMTRGNYGYTFGSGTRLTVV.

This clone has only one observation. The chain links TRBV4-2 to TRBJ1-2; D remains unclear. The CDR3 runs to 14 residues. V was trimmed by 0 bases and J by 10 bases, leaving 15 bases between them. Per the germline V gene, CDR1 is LGHNA and CDR2 is YNFKEQ. The CDR3 loop reads CASSQDAVSPLYTF. DNA of the CDR3: TGTGCCAGCAGCCAAGATGCAGTCTCCCCCCTCTACACCTTC.

The chain carries TRBV6-6 and TRBJ1-1; 9 bases agree with TRBD1. The V and J ends lost 7 bases and 9 bases, in that order; junction bases with no gene match: 12. CDR1 is MNHNY and CDR2 is SVGAGI in the germline V gene (reference sequence). The length of the CDR3 is 14 residues. CDR3 sequence: CASIRTGVERKAFF. In DNA form, the CDR3 reads TGTGCCAGCATCCGGACAGGGGTAGAGAGAAAAGCTTTCTTT.

The rearrangement joins TRBV5-4 to TRBJ2-1; TRBD2 aligns across 9 bases. V lost 5 bases and J lost 12; bases outside the gene matches: 15. CDR1 and CDR2 (germline): SGHNT, YYREEE (reference sequence). The length of the CDR3 is 15 residues. This CDR3 is CASSSGTSIGDGQFF. As DNA, the CDR3 is TGTGCCAGCAGTTCCGGGACTAGCATTGGAGATGGGCAGTTCTTC. The full variable domain, with the rest looked up from reference TRBV5-4 and TRBJ2-1, is ETGVTQSPTHLIKTRGQQVTLRCSSQSGHNTVSWYQQALGQGPQFIFQYYREEENGRGNFPPRFSGLQFPNYSSELNVNALELDDSALYLCASSSGTSIGDGQFFGPGTRLTVL.

The V and J genes are TRBV6-5 and TRBJ2-3; D is unclear. V lost 4 bases and J lost 2, with 1 base in between. The germline V gene has CDR1 MNHEY and CDR2 SVGAGI. This CDR3 comprises 11 residues. The CDR3 here is CASSSTDTQYF. The CDR3 DNA reads as TGTGCCAGCAGTTCCACAGATACGCAGTATTTT.

The J gene is TRBJ1-1, the V gene TRBV28, with 10 positions matching TRBD1. Germline V gene lookup returns CDR1 MDHEN and CDR2 SYDVKM. This CDR3 comprises 15 residues. J lost 5 bases, V lost 6 bases, and 9 bases had no gene match. The chain's CDR3 is CASSPLTGGWTEAFF. In DNA form, the CDR3 reads TGTGCCAGCAGCCCCCTGACAGGGGGCTGGACTGAAGCTTTCTTT.

The rearrangement joins TRBV7-2 to TRBJ2-5; D unresolved. This CDR3 spans 15 amino acids. V was shortened by 4 bases and J by 4 bases, with 16 bases between the two germline ends. CDR1 SGHTA and CDR2 FQGNSA come from the germline V gene. The CDR3 DNA reads TGTGCCAGCAGCTCCCAACGCCGCAGAGGAGAGACCCAGTACTTC. It translates to CASSSQRRRGETQYF.

V and J are TRBV6-1 and TRBJ1-1; 10 bases fit TRBD1. The CDR3 contains 15 residues. V shed 5 bases, J shed 4 bases, and the junction held 7 bases outside the gene matches. From germline, CDR1 is MNHNS and CDR2 SASEGT. The chain's CDR3 is CASSPRTGGGTEAFF. CDR3 bases: TGTGCCAGCAGTCCCCGGACAGGGGGGGGCACTGAAGCTTTCTTT.

This chain uses TRBV5-4 with TRBJ2-5, with 10 bases matching TRBD2. V trimming: 5 bases; J trimming: 3 bases; junction bases outside the gene matches: 10. The CDR3 sequence is 16 residues long. Germline V gene sequence: CDR1 SGHNT, CDR2 YYREEE (reference sequence). CDR3 nucleotides: TGTGCCAGCAGTTACCCTATAGCGGGGGGAAAAGAGACCCAGTACTTC. It translates to CASSYPIAGGKETQYF. Full variable domain (remainder filled in from reference TRBV5-4 and TRBJ2-5): ETGVTQSPTHLIKTRGQQVTLRCSSQSGHNTVSWYQQALGQGPQFIFQYYREEENGRGNFPPRFSGLQFPNYSSELNVNALELDDSALYLCASSYPIAGGKETQYFGPGTRLLVL.

The rearrangement joins TRBV5-6 to TRBJ1-1; D remains unclear. Germline V CDR1 and CDR2: SGHDT, YYEEEE. CDR3 length equals 15 residues. Trimming removed 3 bases at V and 1 base at J, with 13 bases between. The CDR3 loop reads CASSSLGGENTEAFF. CDR3 bases: TGTGCCAGCAGCTCCCTAGGTGGGGAGAACACTGAAGCTTTCTTT.

V usage is TRBV2 and J usage is TRBJ1-2; tentative D call: TRBD1 (6 bases). The CDR3 has 15 amino acids. V lost 6 bases and J lost 4, with 18 bases in between. Germline loops: CDR1 SNHLY, CDR2 FYNNEI. The CDR3 spells CASSPRQAGLYGYTF. The CDR3 DNA sequence: TGTGCCAGCAGCCCCCGACAGGCGGGCCTCTATGGCTACACCTTC.

V usage is TRBV30 and J usage is TRBJ2-5; 8 nucleotides line up with TRBD2. The germline V gene has CDR1 GTSNPN and CDR2 SVGIG (reference sequence). With V trimmed by 3 bases and J by 6 bases, 3 bases remained unmatched. This CDR3 comprises 12 residues. Written as DNA, the CDR3 is TGTGCCTGGAGCGGGGGGGGACAGACCCAGTACTTC. Residues: CAWSGGGQTQYF.

In regard to this clone: An end of the junction does not agree with germline; a read error may underlie this. J is TRBJ2-7 and V is TRBV6-6; TRBD1 agrees at 9 bases. Germline CDR1 and CDR2: MNHNY and SVGAGI (reference sequence). This CDR3 has 15 amino acids. CDR3 nucleotide sequence: TGTGCCAGCAGTTACTCAAAAACTCCGGGACAGGGATTCCCCTTC. This sequence encodes CASSYSKTPGQGFPF.